This TCR beta chain emerged from a study of T cells expressing NK-cell markers. On the study more broadly: It was sorted CD3+CD56+NKG2C+, CD3+CD56+NKG2C- and CD3+CD56-NKG2C+ T cells that supplied the TCR beta repertoires.

The germline CDR1 and CDR2 sequences are MGHRA and YSYEKL. CDR3 length: 15 residues. Each CDR3 protein gets one entry in TCRdb, which reprocessed the 5' RACE reads and gives no DNA. The table lists about 30,000 distinct CDR3 sequences, with roughly 60% in the top ten. The chain links TRBV4-1 to TRBJ1-6; TCRdb's assignment of TRBD1 cannot be checked, as there is no DNA. The source material was blood T cells: a sorted CD56 or NKG2C T cell subset, CD4+ or CD8+ T cells, or bulk PBMC T cells (not recorded which). The sequence came from a woman aged 18-69 years in good health. This CDR3 reads CASSQDGTGGSPLHF.